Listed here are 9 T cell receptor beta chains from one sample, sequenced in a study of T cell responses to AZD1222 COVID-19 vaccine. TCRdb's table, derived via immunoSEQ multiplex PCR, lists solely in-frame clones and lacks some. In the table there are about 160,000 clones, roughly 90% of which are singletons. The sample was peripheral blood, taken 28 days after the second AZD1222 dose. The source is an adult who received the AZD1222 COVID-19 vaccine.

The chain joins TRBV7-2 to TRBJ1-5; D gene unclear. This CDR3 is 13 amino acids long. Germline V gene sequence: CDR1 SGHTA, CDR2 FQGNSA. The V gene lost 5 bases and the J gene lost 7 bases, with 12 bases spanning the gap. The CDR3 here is CASSTEGRQPQHF. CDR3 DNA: TGTGCCAGCAGCACCGAAGGGAGACAGCCCCAGCATTTT. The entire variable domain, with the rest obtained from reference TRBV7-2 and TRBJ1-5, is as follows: GAGVSQSPSNKVTEKGKDVELRCDPISGHTALYWYRQSLGQGLEFLIYFQGNSAPDKSGLPSDRFSAERTGGSVSTLTIQRTQQEDSAVYLCASSTEGRQPQHFGDGTRLSIL.

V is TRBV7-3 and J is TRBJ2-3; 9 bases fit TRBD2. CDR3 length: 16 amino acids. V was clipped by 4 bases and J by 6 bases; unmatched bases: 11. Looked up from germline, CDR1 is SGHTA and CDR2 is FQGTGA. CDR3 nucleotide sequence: TGTGCCAGCAGCTCACGGACTAGCGCCGGGTGGGATACGCAGTATTTT. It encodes CASSSRTSAGWDTQYF. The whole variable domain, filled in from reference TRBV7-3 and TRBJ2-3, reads GAGVSQTPSNKVTEKGKYVELRCDPISGHTALYWYRQSLGQGPEFLIYFQGTGAADDSGLPNDRFFAVRPEGSVSTLKIQRTERGDSAVYLCASSSRTSAGWDTQYFGPGTRLTVL.

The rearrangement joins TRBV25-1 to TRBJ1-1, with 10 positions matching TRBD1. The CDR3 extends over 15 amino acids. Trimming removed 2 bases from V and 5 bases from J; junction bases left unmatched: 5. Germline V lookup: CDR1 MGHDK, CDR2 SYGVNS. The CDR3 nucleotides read TGTGCCAGCAGTGAACCCGGGACAGGGGAAACTGAAGCTTTCTTT. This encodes CASSEPGTGETEAFF.

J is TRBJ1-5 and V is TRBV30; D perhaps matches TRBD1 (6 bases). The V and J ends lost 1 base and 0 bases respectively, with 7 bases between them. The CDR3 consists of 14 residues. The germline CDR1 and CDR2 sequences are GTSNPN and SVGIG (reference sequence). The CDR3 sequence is CAWSGTDSNQPQHF. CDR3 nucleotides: TGTGCCTGGAGTGGGACAGATAGCAATCAGCCCCAGCATTTT.

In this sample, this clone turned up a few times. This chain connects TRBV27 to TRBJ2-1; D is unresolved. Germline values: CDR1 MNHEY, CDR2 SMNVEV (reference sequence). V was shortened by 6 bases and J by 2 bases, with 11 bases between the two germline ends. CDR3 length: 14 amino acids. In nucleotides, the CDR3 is TGTGCCAGCAGCCGCATTGGAACCTACAATGAGCAGTTCTTC. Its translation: CASSRIGTYNEQFF.

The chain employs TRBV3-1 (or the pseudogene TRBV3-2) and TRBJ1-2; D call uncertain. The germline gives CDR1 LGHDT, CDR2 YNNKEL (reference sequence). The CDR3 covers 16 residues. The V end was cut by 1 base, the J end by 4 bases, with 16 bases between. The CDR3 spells CASSQADGVTFYGYTF. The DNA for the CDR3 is TGTGCCAGCAGCCAAGCCGATGGGGTTACCTTCTATGGCTACACCTTC.

The CDR3 sequence: CASSLAGSAYGYTF. Here the CDR3 DNA reads TGTGCCAGCAGCTTGGCCGGGTCAGCCTATGGCTACACCTTC. This chain connects TRBV5-4 to TRBJ1-2, with D unresolved. The germline V and J ends were trimmed by 0 bases and 4 bases, with 10 bases remaining between them. This CDR3 has 14 residues. Per the germline V gene, CDR1 is SGHNT and CDR2 is YYREEE (reference sequence). Full variable domain (remainder filled in from reference TRBV5-4 and TRBJ1-2): ETGVTQSPTHLIKTRGQQVTLRCSSQSGHNTVSWYQQALGQGPQFIFQYYREEENGRGNFPPRFSGLQFPNYSSELNVNALELDDSALYLCASSLAGSAYGYTFGSGTRLTVV.

DNA of the CDR3: TGTGCCTGGAGTACCCAAATGGGAGGCTACACCTTC. Its protein is CAWSTQMGGYTF. The rearrangement joins TRBV30 to TRBJ1-2; no firm D call. With 2 bases removed from V and 8 bases from J, the gap between germline ends came to 12 bases. Germline assignment: CDR1 GTSNPN and CDR2 SVGIG (reference sequence). The CDR3 has 12 residues.

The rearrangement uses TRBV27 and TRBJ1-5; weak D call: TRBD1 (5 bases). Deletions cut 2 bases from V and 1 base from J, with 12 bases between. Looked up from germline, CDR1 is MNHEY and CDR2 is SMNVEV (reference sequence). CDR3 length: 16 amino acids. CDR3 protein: CASSLRWGYSNQPQHF. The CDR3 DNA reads TGTGCCAGCAGTTTAAGGTGGGGCTACAGCAATCAGCCCCAGCATTTT.